The rows below give T cell receptor beta chains drawn from one sample of a study of a mutant IDH1 vaccine in newly diagnosed glioma. Sequencing used immunoSEQ multiplex PCR; TCRdb keeps in-frame clones, though not all of them. The data contain about 30,000 clones, approximately 80% of them singletons. The sample consisted of PBMCs, taken from a glioma patient treated with radiotherapy, temozolomide or both. The receptor set was obtained from a man under 40 with glioma. CDR3s leave out the opening cysteine and the closing phenylalanine or tryptophan. The listing skips clone size in some rows; elsewhere it reads once, few, many or a size class.

V	size	J	CDR3
TRBV7-8	NA	TRBJ1-3	ASSSTRGRATGNTIY
TRBV7-3	NA	TRBJ2-5	ASSPTGAQETQY
TRBV25-1	NA	TRBJ2-7	ASSDLSSYEQY
TRBV15	NA	TRBJ2-5	ATSRDGQQETQY
TRBV5-6	NA	TRBJ1-5	ASSAHNQPQH
TRBV9	NA	TRBJ1-2	ASMGQENYGYT
TRBV4-1	NA	TRBJ1-1	ASSQAERIEAF
TRBV10-3	NA	TRBJ1-5	ASSPAQSNQPQH
TRBV30	NA	TRBJ2-7	AWSVLVAGGSYEQY
TRBV27	NA	TRBJ1-3	ASRGQASSGNTIY
TRBV9	NA	TRBJ1-5	ASSNPNQPQH
TRBV11-1	once	TRBJ2-2	ASSLVGANTGELF
TRBV5-6	once	TRBJ2-1	ASSTGTSDQV
TRBV7-2	NA	TRBJ1-2	ASSTKGQGASGYT
TRBV4-3	NA	TRBJ2-1	ASSQESRRTRERYNEQF
TRBV5-6	NA	TRBJ2-3	ASSLASAARQGGY
TRBV30	NA	TRBJ2-7	AWRVAGGSREQY
TRBV4-1	NA	TRBJ2-7	ASSQVTTATMREQY
TRBV19	NA	TRBJ1-1	ASTLGQGSYTEAF
TRBV9	NA	TRBJ1-1	ASSVWGSDTEAF
TRBV21-1	NA	TRBJ1-1	ASSKEEGVRAF
TRBV14	NA	TRBJ1-1	ASSQDRREGPRTEAF
TRBV14	NA	TRBJ1-3	ASSYAYSGNTIY
TRBV27	NA	TRBJ1-2	ASSLIQGAYGYT
TRBV27	NA	TRBJ1-1	ASSLFPDRETEAF
TRBV5-8	NA	TRBJ2-2	ASSFAAMNTGELF
TRBV6-1	NA	TRBJ1-3	ASSEVEGRTLSGNTIY
TRBV4-3	few	TRBJ1-1	ASSQFGQGGTEAF